Each of the 32 T cell receptor beta chains below was sequenced from the same sample in a study of PD-1 blockade in classical Hodgkin lymphoma. The data were produced by immunoSEQ multiplex PCR, yet TCRdb's version contains in-frame clones alone and is incomplete. Of around 43,000 clones in the sample, about three quarters are singletons; the top ten hold around an eighth. There was relapse after autologous stem cell transplantation in every patient, and there was variation in brentuximab vedotin exposure. The material was peripheral blood mononuclear cells (PBMCs), obtained at baseline. The receptor source for this set is a human donor with classical Hodgkin lymphoma.

The chain joins TRBV7-6 to TRBJ1-3, with 8 bases lining up with TRBD1. Germline CDR1 and CDR2: SGHVS and FNYEAQ. With 10 bases clipped from V and 7 bases from J, the junction kept 9 bases outside the gene matches. This CDR3 is 13 amino acids long. The CDR3 sequence: CATVGTGRNTIYF. DNA for the CDR3: TGTGCCACAGTTGGGACAGGAAGGAACACCATATATTTT. The complete variable domain, with remaining parts taken from reference TRBV7-6 and TRBJ1-3, reads GAGVSQSPRYKVTKRGQDVALRCDPISGHVSLYWYRQALGQGPEFLTYFNYEAQQDKSGLPNDRFSAERPEGSISTLTIQRTEQRDSAMYRCATVGTGRNTIYFGEGSWLTVV.

The chain combines TRBV7-9 with TRBJ1-1; TRBD1 matches 9 bases. Trimming removed 4 bases from V and 3 bases from J; junction bases left unmatched: 3. Per the germline V gene, CDR1 is SEHNR and CDR2 is FQNEAQ (reference sequence). This CDR3 has 14 residues. CDR3 coding DNA: TGTGCCAGCAGCTCATGGGACAGGGACACTGAAGCTTTCTTT. Its translation is CASSSWDRDTEAFF. The entire variable domain, with the rest obtained from reference TRBV7-9 and TRBJ1-1, is as follows: DTGVSQNPRHKITKRGQNVTFRCDPISEHNRLYWYRQTLGQGPEFLTYFQNEAQLEKSRLLSDRFSAERPKGSFSTLEIQRTEQGDSAMYLCASSSWDRDTEAFFGQGTRLTVV.

The chain recombines TRBV4-3 with TRBJ2-5; TRBD2 might be the D (7 bases). Germline CDR1 reads LGHNA; CDR2 reads YSLEER. V gave up 1 base and J gave up 4 bases, with 13 bases separating them. The CDR3 sequence is 15 residues long. Here the CDR3 DNA reads TGCGCCAGCAGCCAAGGGTGGGGGGGGCGAGAGACCCAGTACTTC. Encoded protein: CASSQGWGGRETQYF.

This clone was recorded only once. The V gene is TRBV5-6, the J gene TRBJ1-2, with D uncertain. V gave up 0 bases and J gave up 5 bases, with 8 bases separating them. This CDR3 region has 13 residues. Germline V gene lookup returns CDR1 SGHDT and CDR2 YYEEEE. CDR3 loop: CASSLDIIYGYTF. The DNA for the CDR3 is TGTGCCAGCAGCTTGGACATAATTTATGGCTACACCTTC.

The chain has TRBV20-1 and TRBJ2-7; D gene uncertain. This CDR3 is 10 amino acids long. Per the germline V gene, CDR1 is DFQATT and CDR2 is SNEGSKA (reference sequence). The ends were cut back, 5 bases at V and 7 bases at J, with 9 bases in the middle. The CDR3 DNA follows: TGCAGTGCTTTGGACGGGGAGCAGTACTTC. It is translated as CSALDGEQYF.

Only a few counts were recorded for this clone. V gene TRBV6-6 combines with J gene TRBJ2-2; D unresolved. With 6 bases removed from V and 0 bases from J, the gap between germline ends came to 5 bases. The CDR3 is made up of 13 amino acids. Germline lookup yields CDR1 MNHNY and CDR2 SVGAGI (reference sequence). CDR3 residues: CASRTSNTGELFF. The DNA of the CDR3 is TGTGCCAGCAGAACATCGAACACCGGGGAGCTGTTTTTT.

This chain joins TRBV4-1 and TRBJ2-2, with D possibly TRBD1 on 5 matching bases. V was pared by 4 bases and J by 1 base, with 7 bases between. The germline gives CDR1 MGHRA, CDR2 YSYEKL. The CDR3 sequence is 14 residues long. The CDR3 loop is CASSLGQNTGELFF. The CDR3 nucleotides are TGCGCCAGCAGCCTTGGACAGAACACCGGGGAGCTGTTTTTT.

The chain carries TRBV5-4 and TRBJ1-5; perhaps TRBD1 as D (5 bases). This CDR3 spans 15 amino acids. The germline V and J ends were trimmed by 3 bases and 0 bases, with 10 bases remaining between them. CDR1 and CDR2 (germline): SGHNT, YYREEE (reference sequence). The CDR3 spells CASSWGTDSNQPQHF. In nucleotides, the CDR3 is TGTGCCAGCAGCTGGGGGACCGATAGCAATCAGCCCCAGCATTTT.

The chain has TRBV7-4 and TRBJ2-7; the D call may be TRBD1 or TRBD2 (5 bases each). This CDR3 comprises 14 residues. V lost 1 base to trimming and J lost 2 bases, with 9 bases between them. CDR1 is SGHVT and CDR2 is SQSDAQ in the germline V gene. The CDR3 loop reads CASSLGDGTYEQYF. The CDR3 bases are TGTGCCAGCAGCTTAGGGGACGGAACCTACGAGCAGTACTTC.

This chain uses TRBV9 with TRBJ2-5, with 14 bases that match TRBD2. The V gene's germline CDR1 is SGDLS and CDR2 YYNGEE. V lost 4 bases, J lost 3 bases, and 5 bases stayed unmatched. This CDR3 region has 16 residues. The CDR3 DNA follows: TGTGCCAGCAGCCCGGGACTAGCGGGGGAGGAAGAGACCCAGTACTTC. Translation gives CASSPGLAGEEETQYF.

The rearrangement uses TRBV5-1 and TRBJ2-7; 7 bases are shared with TRBD1. CDR3 length: 13 residues. The trim removed 7 bases at V and 3 bases at J, leaving 7 bases unmatched. In germline, CDR1 is SGHRS, CDR2 YFSETQ. CDR3 sequence: CASGRDSYYEQYF. CDR3 bases: TGCGCCAGCGGCCGGGACAGCTACTACGAGCAGTACTTC.

The chain links TRBV4-2 to TRBJ1-2, with 9 bases fitting TRBD1. The germline CDR1 and CDR2 sequences are LGHNA and YNFKEQ. V was pared by 0 bases and J by 4 bases, with 9 bases of the junction left unmatched. The CDR3 contains 17 residues. The CDR3 here is CASSQDPLQGAVYGYTF. CDR3 DNA: TGTGCCAGCAGCCAAGATCCGTTACAGGGGGCGGTCTATGGCTACACCTTC.

The chain has TRBV4-3 and TRBJ2-1; 8 bases align to TRBD2. Germline V lookup: CDR1 LGHNA, CDR2 YSLEER. Trimming took 2 bases from V and 3 from J; bases not matched to a gene: 9. There are 17 residues in the CDR3. CDR3 coding DNA: TGCGCCAGCAGCCAAACCCCCCGTCTAGCGGGCTACAATGAGCAGTTCTTC. Translating it yields CASSQTPRLAGYNEQFF.

CDR3 bases: TGTGCCTGGAGTAGCGGGGGGGCCCAAGAGACCCAGTACTTC. Translation: CAWSSGGAQETQYF. This chain uses TRBV30 with TRBJ2-5; TRBD2 agrees at 10 bases. This CDR3 has 14 residues. Germline V gene data show CDR1 as GTSNPN and CDR2 as SVGIG (reference sequence). Losses at the gene ends were 2 bases for V and 1 base for J; bases not matched to a gene: 1.

V usage is TRBV10-3 and J usage is TRBJ2-2, with TRBD1 identical over 8 bases. This CDR3 is built from 14 residues. The germline V gene encodes CDR1 ENHRY and CDR2 SYGVKD. J was trimmed by 5 bases and V by 10 bases; bases with no gene match: 9. Written as DNA, the CDR3 is TGTGCCACATCGTTGGACAGGGATACCGGGGAGCTGTTTTTT. Amino acid sequence: CATSLDRDTGELFF.

The V and J genes are TRBV20-1 and TRBJ1-2, with no clear D. The germline V gene has CDR1 DFQATT and CDR2 SNEGSKA (reference sequence). There are 11 residues in the CDR3. Trimming removed 5 bases at V and 2 bases at J, with 6 bases between. CDR3 protein: CSALRNYGYTF. CDR3 nucleotide sequence: TGCAGTGCTCTCAGAAACTATGGCTACACCTTC.

This clone was picked up a small number of times. The rearrangement joins TRBV6-6 to TRBJ2-5, with 7 bases lining up with TRBD1. Germline V lookup: CDR1 MNHNY, CDR2 SVGAGI (reference sequence). This CDR3 has 14 amino acids. Losses at the gene ends were 6 bases for V and 5 bases for J; bases not matched to a gene: 9. CDR3: CASSPTGARETQYF. CDR3 DNA sequence: TGTGCCAGCAGCCCAACAGGGGCCCGGGAGACCCAGTACTTC.

This sequence joins TRBV6-5 and TRBJ1-5, with unresolved D. The CDR3 is 13 residues long. Germline loops: CDR1 MNHEY, CDR2 SVGAGI. V was pared by 5 bases and J by 4 bases, with 9 bases between. The chain's CDR3 is CASSPDGNQPQHF. As DNA, the CDR3 is TGTGCCAGCAGTCCTGACGGGAATCAGCCCCAGCATTTT.

This clone was counted a few times. The genes are TRBV21-1 and TRBJ2-4; the table's D call TRBD2 went unverified against the DNA. TRBV21-1 is a pseudogene. This CDR3 region has 17 residues. The CDR3 here is CASSKKASGKDKNIQYF. The CDR3 DNA sequence: TGTGCCAGCAGCAAAAAAGCATCCGGGAAGGACAAAAACATTCAGTACTTC.

The CDR3 DNA follows: TGTGCCAGCAGCTTAGGCCGCGGGACAGGGATCTATGGCTACACCTTC. Its translation is CASSLGRGTGIYGYTF. The gene calls are TRBV13 and TRBJ1-2, with TRBD1 identical over 9 bases. The CDR3 loop spans 16 amino acids. V was clipped by 0 bases and J by 4 bases; unmatched bases: 6. Germline assignment: CDR1 PRHDT and CDR2 FYEKMQ (reference sequence).

The chain recombines TRBV7-2 with TRBJ2-1; possibly TRBD2 for D (6 bases). The CDR3 is 16 residues long. V dropped 0 bases and J dropped 6 bases, with 15 bases sitting between them. Germline CDR1 SGHTA, CDR2 FQGNSA. This CDR3 reads CASSLAETSLLNEQFF. Written as DNA, the CDR3 is TGTGCCAGCAGCTTAGCGGAGACTAGTCTGCTCAATGAGCAGTTCTTC.

V usage is TRBV5-1 and J usage is TRBJ1-3, with D perhaps matching TRBD1 (5 bases). The CDR3 covers 16 residues. V was pared by 4 bases and J by 2 bases, with 16 bases between. Germline V lookup: CDR1 SGHRS, CDR2 YFSETQ. The CDR3 DNA reads TGCGCCAGCAGCCTGCAGGGCGGAGGGACTGGAAACACCATATATTTT. It translates to CASSLQGGGTGNTIYF.

CDR3 sequence: CASSPMGQPPNTGELFF. The CDR3 nucleotides are TGTGCCAGCTCACCTATGGGACAGCCCCCAAACACCGGGGAGCTGTTTTTT. The chain has TRBV18 and TRBJ2-2; 7 bases map to TRBD1. From germline, CDR1 is KGHSH and CDR2 LQKENI. The V segment lost 3 bases and the J segment 2 bases; nucleotides outside the gene matches: 9. The CDR3 runs to 17 residues.

The rearrangement uses TRBV2 and TRBJ2-4; possibly TRBD1 for D (6 bases). Trimming removed 0 bases from V and 5 bases from J, with 8 bases in between. CDR1 and CDR2 (germline): SNHLY, FYNNEI. This CDR3 region has 14 residues. For the CDR3, the DNA is TGTGCCAGCAGTGAAGCTGCAGGGGAAAACATTCAGTACTTC. This encodes CASSEAAGENIQYF.

The chain recombines TRBV5-6 with TRBJ2-7; no firm D call. This CDR3 contains 16 residues. CDR1 SGHDT and CDR2 YYEEEE come from the germline V gene. V was pared by 4 bases and J by 2 bases, with 19 bases between. The CDR3 is CASSVSVKQSPYEQYF. DNA for the CDR3: TGTGCCAGCAGCGTATCGGTGAAACAGAGCCCCTACGAGCAGTACTTC.

This clone was seen only a few times. The gene calls are TRBV18 and TRBJ2-3; 11 bases line up with TRBD2. The V gene end was trimmed by 3 bases and the J gene end by 5 bases; junction bases not matched to a gene: 4. Germline V gene lookup returns CDR1 KGHSH and CDR2 LQKENI. The CDR3 extends over 15 amino acids. Written as DNA, the CDR3 is TGTGCCAGCTCACCCGATAGCGGGGGGGGAGATACGCAGTATTTT. As protein: CASSPDSGGGDTQYF.

The rearrangement links TRBV4-1 to TRBJ2-2, with 9 bases fitting TRBD2. Per germline, CDR1 MGHRA and CDR2 YSYEKL. J gave up 2 bases and V 1 base, and 2 bases lay outside the gene matches. The CDR3 is made up of 16 amino acids. The CDR3 sequence is CASSQVAGVNTGELFF. CDR3 bases: TGCGCCAGCAGCCAAGTAGCGGGGGTTAACACCGGGGAGCTGTTTTTT.

The chain recombines TRBV5-4 with TRBJ1-6, with 8 positions matching TRBD1. J was trimmed by 9 bases and V by 3 bases; bases with no gene match: 8. This CDR3 comprises 15 residues. The V gene's germline CDR1 is SGHNT and CDR2 YYREEE (reference sequence). The CDR3 DNA reads TGTGCCAGCAGCTATTGGACAGGGTCCCCTTCACCCCTCCACTTT. Its protein is CASSYWTGSPSPLHF.

The chain is built from TRBV6-4 and TRBJ2-1, with a possible D match to TRBD2 (6 bases). The V end lost 2 bases, the J end lost 10 bases, and 12 bases lay between the germline ends. The CDR3 contains 13 residues. Germline V lookup: CDR1 MRHNA, CDR2 SNTAGT. The CDR3, as DNA: TGTGCCAGCAGTGACGGGCGGGGATGGGAGCAGTTCTTC. Protein: CASSDGRGWEQFF.

The chain employs TRBV5-4 and TRBJ2-7; 7 nucleotides agree with TRBD1. The CDR3 contains 14 residues. Germline V lookup: CDR1 SGHNT, CDR2 YYREEE (reference sequence). J lost 2 bases, V lost 2 bases, and 4 bases had no gene match. CDR3 bases: TGTGCCAGCAGCTTACTCGGACAGGCCTACGAGCAGTACTTC. Encoded protein: CASSLLGQAYEQYF. The whole variable domain, remainder taken from reference TRBV5-4 and TRBJ2-7, is ETGVTQSPTHLIKTRGQQVTLRCSSQSGHNTVSWYQQALGQGPQFIFQYYREEENGRGNFPPRFSGLQFPNYSSELNVNALELDDSALYLCASSLLGQAYEQYFGPGTRLTVT.

This clone has only one observation. The chain combines TRBV5-4 with TRBJ1-2; TRBD1 might be the D (6 bases). The CDR3 has 17 amino acids. CDR1 is SGHNT, CDR2 YYREEE, per germline (reference sequence). The V and J ends lost 0 bases and 2 bases respectively, with 17 bases between them. The CDR3 is CASSLAPGARENYGYTF. The CDR3 DNA sequence: TGTGCCAGCAGCTTGGCCCCAGGGGCCCGAGAGAACTATGGCTACACCTTC.

J is TRBJ1-1 and V is TRBV1. TRBV1 counts as a pseudogene. This CDR3 region has 15 residues. The DNA for the CDR3 is TGCACCAGCAGCCAATTCAAGGGAGGAGACACTGAAGCTTTCTTT. Its translation is CTSSQFKGGDTEAFF.